Listed below are T cell receptor beta chains from one sample, sequenced in a study of blood T cell repertoires in COVID-19. This table comes from immunoSEQ multiplex PCR, and its TCRdb copy is limited to in-frame clones, with some not included. The table records about 75,000 clones, over 75% of them present only once. Sequencing was performed on peripheral blood. The receptors were gathered from a human donor in a cohort sampled during active COVID-19. CDR3s leave out the opening cysteine and the closing phenylalanine or tryptophan. The D gene is left open where the match is weak.

v_call	j_call	d_call	cdr3_aa
TRBV9	TRBJ2-2	TRBD2	ASSVEASGATGELF
TRBV12-5	TRBJ2-7	-	ASKSQAYEQY
TRBV2	TRBJ2-3	TRBD1	ASSSKSRGLGTDTQY
TRBV15	TRBJ2-3	TRBD2	ATSRVSGGSWDTQY
TRBV4-1	TRBJ1-1	-	ASSQSSRGFRGGTEAF
TRBV6-2/TRBV6-3	TRBJ1-2	-	ASSARGHGYT
TRBV7-9	TRBJ2-7	TRBD2	ASSPQTGLAAFYEQY
TRBV11-3	TRBJ2-4	-	ASSFSVGAGIQY
TRBV30	TRBJ1-2	-	AWSVSPGGYT
TRBV6-2/TRBV6-3	TRBJ2-2	-	ASSTTGELF
TRBV27	TRBJ2-7	-	ASSRFGSYEQY